The 16 T cell receptor beta chains below were found in one sample sequenced in a study of tumor-infiltrating lymphocytes in primary liver carcinoma. Starting material of around 460 ng total RNA yielded TCR beta cDNA via a constant-region primer. ARM-PCR, slightly modified, supplied the TCR beta libraries through three nested multiplex PCR rounds. The study ran its first two PCR rounds for nine to ten cycles each, using TRBV1-TRBV30 forward primers and a C-beta reverse primer. TCRdb fed the multiplex PCR reads into MiXCR, producing one record per CDR3 protein. The profile shows about 180,000 distinct CDR3 sequences, roughly 60% of them singletons. The source of the blood RNA was unsorted whole blood, and germline DNA was extracted as well. Sample: peripheral blood. Receptors originate from a man between 40 and 49 years old with primary liver carcinoma and hepatitis B virus infection.

This chain uses TRBV12-3 or TRBV12-4 with TRBJ2-4; D is undetermined. Trimming removed 3 bases at V and 0 bases at J, with 9 bases between. The length of the CDR3 is 15 residues. As DNA, the CDR3 is TGTGCCAGCAGTTTTCCTCTATTAGCCAAAAACATTCAGTACTTC. Amino acid sequence: CASSFPLLAKNIQYF.

This clonotype has only a few counts. The rearrangement uses TRBV7-8 and TRBJ2-3; tentatively, D is TRBD2 (5 bases). The CDR3 length is 13 residues. Germline V CDR1 and CDR2: SGHVS, FQNEAQ. Trimming cost V 5 bases and J 4 bases, with 10 bases left between them. For the CDR3, the DNA is TGTGCCAGCAGCACGGGGAACTCAGATACGCAGTATTTT. Its translation: CASSTGNSDTQYF.

This clonotype was counted ten times or more. The chain carries TRBV11-2 and TRBJ2-5; TRBD1 matches at 8 bases. Germline lookup yields CDR1 SGHAT and CDR2 FQNNGV. The CDR3 is 14 amino acids. J lost 5 bases, V lost 5 bases, and 7 bases had no gene match. CDR3 loop: CASSRDRSRETQYF. CDR3 sequence (DNA): TGTGCCAGCAGCCGGGACAGGTCCCGCGAGACCCAGTACTTC.

Note on this clonotype: An end of the junction does not agree with germline; a read error may underlie this. The V gene is TRBV30, the J gene TRBJ2-1, with 7 nucleotides matching TRBD2. Germline V gene data show CDR1 as GTSNPN and CDR2 as SVGIG (reference sequence). The CDR3 covers 13 residues. The CDR3 bases are TGTGCCTGGAAACTGCGGGAGTACAGTGAGCAGTTCTTC. Translation gives CAWKLREYSEQFF. The entire variable domain, with the rest obtained from reference TRBV30 and TRBJ2-1, is as follows: SQTIHQWPATLVQPVGSPLSLECTVEGTSNPNLYWYRQAAGRGLQLLFYSVGIGQISSEVPQNLSASRPQDRQFILSSKKLLLSDSGFYLCAWKLREYSEQFFGPGTRLTVL.

V usage is TRBV11-2 and J usage is TRBJ2-7, with TRBD1 as a possible D gene (6 bases). Germline V lookup: CDR1 SGHAT, CDR2 FQNNGV. Trimming took 8 bases from V and 2 from J, leaving 16 bases between them. This CDR3 is built from 14 residues. The CDR3 coding sequence is TGTGCCAGCGGTAAGACGGACAGAACCTACGAGCAGTACTTC. Encoded protein: CASGKTDRTYEQYF.

To note about this clonotype: The CDR3 does not end in the conserved phenylalanine or tryptophan, so this is likely a read error. The chain is built from TRBV13 and TRBJ1-1; D unresolved. Germline V gives CDR1 PRHDT, CDR2 FYEKMQ (reference sequence). CDR3 size: 14 residues. Trimming cost V 1 base and J 2 bases, with 8 bases left between them. CDR3 bases: TGTGCCAGCAGCTTAGATACGGTAAACACTGAAGCTTTCTTA. The encoded protein is CASSLDTVNTEAFL.

Turning to this clonotype: A much larger clone differs by one base, so this may be a read error. The chain combines TRBV11-2 with TRBJ2-7; D call uncertain. CDR1 and CDR2 (germline): SGHAT, FQNNGV. The CDR3 has 15 residues. V lost 2 bases and J lost 3, with 14 bases in between. The CDR3 loop reads CASSLSQDPYYEQYF. The DNA of the CDR3 is TGTGCCAGCAGCTTAAGCCAGGACCCTTACTACGAGCAGTACTTC.

Comment on this clonotype: This sequence may be a read error, since a much larger clone differs from it by one base. The V call is TRBV6-5, the J call TRBJ2-3, with 12 bases identical to TRBD2. The V gene end was trimmed by 10 bases and the J gene end by 5 bases; junction bases not matched to a gene: 4. The CDR3 runs 13 residues. Germline V gene lookup returns CDR1 MNHEY and CDR2 SVGAGI. CDR3 sequence: CAILLAGGDTQYF. The CDR3 DNA sequence: TGTGCCATCCTACTAGCGGGAGGAGATACGCAGTATTTT.

This clonotype was seen many times. The J gene is TRBJ2-3, the V gene TRBV13; maybe TRBD1 (6 bases). Germline V CDR1 and CDR2: PRHDT, FYEKMQ (reference sequence). Trimming took 2 bases from V and 4 from J, leaving 7 bases between them. The CDR3 has 13 residues. The CDR3 region has the DNA TGTGCCAGCAGCTTACCAGGGGCAGATACGCAGTATTTT. Its translation is CASSLPGADTQYF.

This clonotype turned up a few times. V and J are TRBV7-8 and TRBJ2-5; 8 nucleotides align to TRBD2. V dropped 3 bases and J dropped 5; count of bases not matched to a gene: 14. The CDR3 spans 17 residues. Germline assignment: CDR1 SGHVS and CDR2 FQNEAQ. CDR3 nucleotide sequence: TGTGCCAGCAGCTTTGTAACCGGGGCTAGCGGGCTTGAGACCCAGTACTTC. It specifies CASSFVTGASGLETQYF.

The chain links TRBV6-5 to TRBJ2-1, with a weak D call TRBD2 (5 bases). The V end was cut by 11 bases, the J end by 7 bases, with 24 bases between. This CDR3 is built from 15 residues. Germline CDR1 is MNHEY and CDR2 is SVGAGI. CDR3 amino acids: CAAGPGLMGVNEQFF. The CDR3 DNA reads as TGTGCCGCCGGGCCGGGCCTAATGGGAGTGAATGAGCAGTTCTTC.

A note on this clonotype: Likely a read error: the CDR3 ends without its conserved phenylalanine or tryptophan. The genes are TRBV11-2 and TRBJ2-7, with 8 bases that match TRBD1. With V trimmed by 1 base and J by 3 bases, 5 bases remained unmatched. This CDR3 is built from 15 residues. CDR1 is SGHAT and CDR2 is FQNNGV in the germline V gene. CDR3 nucleotides: TGTGCCAGCAGCTTAGCAAGGGACAGGTTCTACGAGCAGTACATC. Translation gives CASSLARDRFYEQYI.

Turning to this clonotype: The germline gene is not matched at one end of the junction; a read error may be the cause. This chain joins TRBV6-1 and TRBJ2-7; TRBD2 matches 7 bases. From germline, CDR1 is MNHNS and CDR2 SASEGT. The CDR3 extends over 15 amino acids. CDR3 DNA sequence: TGTGCCAGCGGTGAAGCCCACGGGAGGTCCTACGAGCAGTACTTC. Translating gives CASGEAHGRSYEQYF.

This clonotype was detected a few times. The chain couples TRBV29-1 to TRBJ2-1; D may be TRBD1 (6 bases). V lost 7 bases, J lost 2 bases, and 18 bases lay in between. This CDR3 is built from 15 residues. The germline V gene encodes CDR1 SQVTM and CDR2 ANQGSEA. The CDR3 spells CSGGPLRGTYNEQFF. The CDR3 coding sequence is TGCAGCGGGGGGCCCCTACGGGGCACCTACAATGAGCAGTTCTTC.

This clonotype was counted only a few times. This chain joins TRBV6-1 and TRBJ2-5; tentative D call: TRBD2 (5 bases). V shed 7 bases and J shed 5 bases, with 14 bases lying between them. Germline V gives CDR1 MNHNS, CDR2 SASEGT. CDR3 length: 13 residues. The CDR3 DNA sequence: TGTGCCAGCAAGGAGGAATACCGGGAGACCCAGTACTTC. Protein sequence: CASKEEYRETQYF.

In the case of this clonotype: A much larger clone sits a single nucleotide away, making a read error possible. This CDR3 reads CAISLSGGNNEQFF. CDR3 bases: TGTGCCATCAGTTTGTCGGGAGGAAACAATGAGCAGTTCTTC. V gene TRBV12-3 or TRBV12-4 combines with J gene TRBJ2-1, with 7 bases fitting TRBD2. CDR3 size: 14 residues.